This T cell receptor beta chain is drawn from a study of T-cell reconstitution after alpha-beta-depleted transplantation in children. The ends lost 7 bases at V and 1 base at J; junction bases unmatched: 7. This CDR3 has 14 amino acids. Per the germline V gene, CDR1 is MNHNS and CDR2 is SASEGT. TCRbeta library preparation incorporated unique molecular identifiers. TCRdb called the PCR reads again in MiXCR, with one record for every CDR3 protein. The data show about 200,000 distinct CDR3 sequences, 5.5% to 7% seen once. In this sample, this clonotype turned up many times. V usage is TRBV6-1 and J usage is TRBJ2-7; the match to TRBD2 covers 7 bases. This receptor was obtained from a girl less than two years old with combined immunodeficiency, due to receive a stem cell transplant. This sample comprised PBMCs, obtained before TCRalphabeta/CD19-depleted stem cell transplant. DNA for the CDR3: TGTGCCAGCACCGAAGCGGGACCTTCCTACGAGCAGTACTTC. Protein product: CASTEAGPSYEQYF.